Listed here is a single TCR beta chain. The CDR3 is made up of 17 amino acids. The germline V gene encodes CDR1 PRHDT and CDR2 FYEKMQ (reference sequence). Unmatched junction bases numbered 12, after V lost 5 bases and J lost 3 bases. The sample originates from a study of blood T cell repertoires in COVID-19. For the study at large: Samples of COVID-19 (acute and convalescent) were obtained from the United States, Italy and Spain. PBMCs, B-cell-depleted T cells, or T cells were the source of the cDNA or gDNA that made up the material.

Study processing details: Estimated nucleated cell counts came from reference gene primer amplification. Repertoires were generated with immunoSEQ multiplex PCR, while TCRdb's copy carries only in-frame clones and drops some. V, J and clone size are taken as reported in that table, and D and trimming were inferred from the DNA itself. The sample has 250,000 to 350,000 clones, approximately 85% seen once. The sequence was obtained from a human donor with COVID-19, enrolled during active disease. The donor label of this sample is uncertain. Sequenced material: peripheral blood. The chain carries TRBV13 and TRBJ2-1; 8 bases match TRBD2. The DNA of the CDR3 is TGTGCCAGCAGCCCGGGGGGGCGGGAGCTGGGCTACAATGAGCAGTTCTTC. It codes for CASSPGGRELGYNEQFF.